This T cell receptor (beta chain) was found in a study of blood T cells in healthy people across ages. The V gene's germline CDR1 is SQVTM and CDR2 ANQGSEA. Trimming removed 6 bases from V and 3 bases from J, with 21 bases in between. The CDR3 is 16 amino acids. A second roughly 6 to 11 cycle PCR used barcoded and J-beta primers. MiXCR, applied by TCRdb to the 5' RACE reads, yields one record per CDR3 protein. This sample carries fewer than 800,000 distinct CDR3 sequences, 45% to 50% of them seen once, and the ten largest clones take around a third. Isolation per sample recovered at least 6 million PBMCs.

The sequenced material came from blood. The TCR originated in a woman aged 55 to 70 in good health. The rearrangement uses TRBV29-1 and TRBJ2-1, with D unclear. CDR3 nucleotides: TGCAGCGTGCCCCCGGACCCCAAGCCCTACTACAATGAGCAGTTCTTC. Its protein product is CSVPPDPKPYYNEQFF.